This entry concerns a single TCR beta chain. These data originate in a study of control samples from healthy donors and cancer patients. Here immunoSEQ multiplex PCR was the method, and the copy in TCRdb shows in-frame clones only, minus some. The sample has 120,000 or so clones, approximately 94% seen once. Germline trimming cut 1 base from V and 0 bases from J; bases unmatched to any gene: 13. Germline CDR1 reads SGHTA; CDR2 reads FQGNSA. The CDR3 runs to 19 residues. The chain carries TRBV7-2 and TRBJ1-1, with 8 bases fitting TRBD1. Sequenced material: blood. The clonotype originates from a man aged 30-40 years in good health. CDR3: CASSLDWTGRTKLNTEAFF. CDR3 DNA sequence: TGTGCCAGCAGCTTAGATTGGACAGGGCGCACAAAACTGAACACTGAAGCTTTCTTT.